This T cell receptor (beta chain) originates from a study of neurological immune-mediated disorders. This clonotype appeared many times. The target antigen is unknown. V gave up 6 bases and J gave up 6 bases; unmatched junction bases: 3. CDR3 size: 11 residues. Germline-derived CDR1 and CDR2 are DFQATT and SNEGSKA (reference sequence). Findings and limits, study-wide: Clinical features showed no association with the multiple sclerosis repertoire cluster, and MRI features showed none either. Phylogenetic grouping put 18 of 34 multiple sclerosis patients' repertoires into one related-CDR3 cluster, a possible signature.

A single run covered 15-18 subjects with over 170 million TCR-beta sequences. TCRdb fed the 5' RACE reads into MiXCR, producing one record per CDR3 protein. The sample yields tens of thousands of distinct CDR3 sequences, around 5.2% seen once. This receptor was taken from a man between 18 and 35 years old with multiple sclerosis. Sequenced: PBMCs. The chain recombines TRBV20-1 with TRBJ2-3, with 7 bases matching TRBD1. CDR3 sequence: CSAPQGDTQYF. CDR3 nucleotides: TGCAGTGCCCCACAGGGGGATACGCAGTATTTT.